A selection of T cell receptor beta chains follows, all from one sample in a study of control samples from healthy donors and cancer patients. Libraries were prepared by immunoSEQ multiplex PCR; TCRdb keeps only in-frame clonotypes and omits some of them. The profile shows fewer than 200,000 clones, over 90% of them singletons. The sequenced sample was blood. The receptors derive from a woman aged 25 to 45 in good health. CDR3s leave out the opening cysteine and the closing phenylalanine or tryptophan.

TRBJ2-3 | 13 | TRBV24-1 | ATSDSAISTDTQY
TRBJ2-3 | 13 | TRBV27 | ASSLGLAGRDTQY
TRBJ2-7 | 12 | TRBV9 | ASSPRQSSYEQY
TRBJ1-1 | 12 | TRBV2 | ASSDRGQSTEAF
TRBJ1-1 | 13 | TRBV28 | ASILQGVPWTEAF
TRBJ2-7 | 11 | TRBV27 | ASSVGQSYEQY
TRBJ2-3 | 13 | TRBV25-1 | ASSGTGSLTDTQY
TRBJ2-7 | 12 | TRBV27 | ASSPHQGSHEQY
TRBJ1-5 | 13 | TRBV19 | ASSIEGWGNQPQH
TRBJ1-1 | 13 | TRBV9 | ASSVTGTGLSEAF
TRBJ1-5 | 12 | TRBV7-8 | ASSRGQGNQPQH
TRBJ2-7 | 14 | TRBV19 | ASSIKARDSSYEQY
TRBJ1-2 | 12 | TRBV7-9 | ASSPNRQGGGYT
TRBJ1-1 | 11 | TRBV12-3/TRBV12-4 | ASSFGQGGEAF
TRBJ2-7 | 9 | TRBV6-6 | ASSYLGEQY
TRBJ1-1 | 12 | TRBV15 | ATSRDKINTEAF
TRBJ1-2 | 11 | TRBV30 | AWNSGGSDGYT
TRBJ1-2 | 12 | TRBV13 | ASSLMTTLPGYT
TRBJ1-4 | 10 | TRBV24-1 | ATSGPNEKLF
TRBJ1-1 | 10 | TRBV27 | ATRPRQGEAF
TRBJ1-2 | 12 | TRBV3-1/TRBV3-2 | ASSPRAANYGYT
TRBJ1-2 | 12 | TRBV28 | ASSPHDRHYGYT
TRBJ2-3 | 14 | TRBV4-2 | ASSQNPGQGTDTQY
TRBJ2-3 | 14 | TRBV19 | ASSSTGTSGADTQY
TRBJ1-1 | 11 | TRBV2 | ASSGQGNTEAF
TRBJ1-4 | 13 | TRBV5-1 | ASSPLSQGSRKLF
TRBJ2-5 | 15 | TRBV2 | ASSEKWPTRLQETQY
TRBJ1-2 | 10 | TRBV28 | ASSYRAYGYT